This is a list of T cell receptor beta chains from one sample in a study of T-cell reconstitution after alpha-beta-depleted transplantation in children. Each CDR3 protein gets one entry after TCRdb re-called the PCR reads with MiXCR. The repertoire has hundreds of thousands of distinct CDR3 sequences, 32% of them found once; the top ten carry approximately 2.3%. The specimen comprised PBMCs from the stem cell graft donor, sampled from the stem cell graft. All receptors come from a human donor who donated a stem cell graft to a child with aplastic anemia. Each CDR3 is given with its conserved first and last residue. The D gene is left open where the match is weak. Size tells how often a clone was seen (once, few, many) or the class of an expanded clone, and some rows leave it out.

j_call | clone_size | v_call | d_call | cdr3_aa | cdr3_nt
TRBJ2-1 | NA | TRBV2 | NA | CASSETYNEQFF | TGTGCCAGCAGTGAGACTTACAATGAGCAGTTCTTC
TRBJ2-3 | once | TRBV12-5 | NA | CASGLGLTPGLDYTDTQYF | TGTGCTAGTGGTTTGGGGCTAACCCCTGGGCTAGACTACACAGATACGCAGTATTTT
TRBJ2-5 | NA | TRBV6-2/TRBV6-3 | NA | CASSSRDIQTQYF | TGTGCCAGCAGTTCCCGGGACATCCAGACCCAGTACTTC
TRBJ2-5 | NA | TRBV15 | NA | CATSRDRAEETQYF | TGTGCCACCAGCAGAGATAGGGCAGAAGAGACCCAGTACTTC
TRBJ1-1 | NA | TRBV3-1 | NA | CASTAQVGREAFF | TGTGCCAGCACCGCACAAGTCGGCAGGGAAGCTTTCTTT
TRBJ2-4 | few | TRBV10-3 | TRBD2 | CAAPAGGHITDIQYF | TGTGCCGCCCCGGCGGGAGGCCATATCACAGACATTCAGTACTTC
TRBJ1-3 | few | TRBV12-5 | NA | CASGYGNTIYF | TGTGCTAGTGGTTATGGAAACACCATATATTTT
TRBJ2-7 | NA | TRBV5-1 | TRBD2 | CASSLFSGSSYEQYF | TGCGCCAGCAGCCTATTCAGCGGGAGCTCCTACGAGCAGTACTTC
TRBJ2-1 | NA | TRBV6-5 | TRBD1 | CASSYYGDRGYNEQFF | TGTGCCAGCAGTTACTACGGGGACAGGGGCTACAATGAGCAGTTCTTC
TRBJ2-1 | NA | TRBV28 | TRBD2 | CASSLYGPTRGLSGSEDNEQFF | TGTGCCAGCAGTTTATATGGCCCGACAAGGGGGCTTAGCGGGAGCGAGGACAATGAGCAGTTCTTC
TRBJ1-2 | NA | TRBV24-1 | NA | CATSVGSDYGYTF | TGTGCCACCAGTGTTGGGTCGGACTATGGCTACACCTTC
TRBJ1-1 | once | TRBV28 | NA | CASSLDAGLAFF | TGTGCCAGCAGTTTGGATGCAGGACTTGCTTTCTTT
TRBJ1-5 | NA | TRBV5-6 | NA | CASSLWGGPGPGNQPQHF | TGTGCCAGCAGCTTGTGGGGGGGCCCGGGACCTGGCAATCAGCCCCAGCATTTT
TRBJ2-1 | NA | TRBV24-1 | TRBD2 | CATSPQRGVGSYNEQFF | TGTGCCACCAGTCCCCAGCGGGGGGTGGGCTCCTACAATGAGCAGTTCTTC
TRBJ1-1 | once | TRBV12-3/TRBV12-4 | TRBD1 | CASSPTGKYTEAFF | TGTGCCAGCAGCCCGACAGGGAAGTACACTGAAGCTTTCTTT
TRBJ2-7 | few | TRBV29-1 | TRBD1 | CSVEPPGQGHEQYF | TGCAGCGTTGAACCGCCGGGACAGGGTCACGAGCAGTACTTC
TRBJ1-3 | NA | TRBV18 | TRBD1 | CASSPPRQGRNTIYF | TGTGCCAGCTCACCACCGCGACAGGGGAGGAACACCATATATTTT
TRBJ1-2 | NA | TRBV30 | NA | CAWSAQTGNGYTF | TGTGCCTGGAGTGCCCAAACAGGGAATGGCTACACCTTC
TRBJ1-1 | few | TRBV29-1 | TRBD1 | CSATRQGSQNTEAFF | TGCAGCGCAACCAGACAGGGCAGCCAGAACACTGAAGCTTTCTTT
TRBJ1-2 | NA | TRBV7-2 | NA | CASSQTPNQDLRWGYTF | TGTGCCAGCAGCCAAACCCCGAACCAGGACCTACGATGGGGCTACACCTTC
TRBJ1-5 | NA | TRBV6-1 | NA | CASSEATDSPPQHF | TGTGCCAGCAGTGAAGCGACGGACAGTCCGCCCCAGCATTTT
TRBJ2-5 | few | TRBV12-3/TRBV12-4 | NA | CASSFYQEETQYF | TGTGCCAGCAGTTTTTATCAGGAAGAGACCCAGTACTTC
TRBJ1-3 | NA | TRBV4-2 | NA | CASSQVEGGSGNTIYF | TGTGCCAGCAGCCAAGTCGAGGGGGGGTCTGGAAACACCATATATTTT
TRBJ1-4 | NA | TRBV7-9 | NA | CASSPNIEKLFF | TGTGCCAGCAGCCCAAATATTGAAAAACTGTTTTTT
TRBJ2-5 | NA | TRBV29-1 | NA | CSVEELGTGWETQYF | TGCAGCGTTGAAGAACTCGGGACGGGATGGGAGACCCAGTACTTC
TRBJ1-2 | NA | TRBV10-3 | NA | CAIRGADGYTF | TGTGCCATCAGAGGGGCGGACGGCTACACCTTC
TRBJ1-6 | few | TRBV2 | NA | CASRGQGNNSPLHF | TGTGCCAGCAGGGGGCAGGGGAATAATTCACCCCTCCACTTT
TRBJ2-7 | few | TRBV29-1 | NA | CSVVAALLSEQYF | TGCAGCGTTGTTGCGGCTCTTCTTAGCGAGCAGTACTTC
TRBJ2-7 | NA | TRBV11-2 | NA | CASSTAYEQYF | TGTGCCAGCTCTACTGCCTACGAGCAGTACTTC
TRBJ1-2 | few | TRBV29-1 | NA | CSVASAQSYGYTF | TGCAGCGTTGCCTCGGCACAAAGCTATGGCTACACCTTC
TRBJ1-2 | few | TRBV7-3 | NA | CASSLNRANYGYTF | TGTGCCAGCAGCTTAAACAGGGCAAACTATGGCTACACCTTC
TRBJ2-1 | many | TRBV9 | NA | CASSVATGLLVYEQFF | TGTGCCAGCAGCGTAGCGACAGGACTCCTAGTCTATGAGCAGTTCTTC
TRBJ2-2 | NA | TRBV7-2 | TRBD1 | CASSLQGARNTGELFF | TGTGCCAGCAGCTTACAGGGGGCGCGCAACACCGGGGAGCTGTTTTTT